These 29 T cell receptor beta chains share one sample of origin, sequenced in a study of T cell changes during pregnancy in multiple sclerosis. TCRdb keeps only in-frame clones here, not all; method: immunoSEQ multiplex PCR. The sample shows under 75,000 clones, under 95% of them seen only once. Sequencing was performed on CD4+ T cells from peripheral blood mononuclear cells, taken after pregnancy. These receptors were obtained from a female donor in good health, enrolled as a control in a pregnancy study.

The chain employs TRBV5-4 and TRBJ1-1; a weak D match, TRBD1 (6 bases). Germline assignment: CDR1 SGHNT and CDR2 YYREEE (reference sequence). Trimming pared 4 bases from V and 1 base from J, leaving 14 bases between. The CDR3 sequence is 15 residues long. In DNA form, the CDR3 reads TGTGCCAGCAGCGGCGACCTACAGGGGAACACTGAAGCTTTCTTT. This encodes CASSGDLQGNTEAFF.

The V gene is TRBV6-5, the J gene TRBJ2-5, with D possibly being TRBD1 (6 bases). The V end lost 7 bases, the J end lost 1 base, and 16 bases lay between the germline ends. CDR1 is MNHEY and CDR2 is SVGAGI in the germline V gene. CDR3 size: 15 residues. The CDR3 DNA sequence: TGTGCCAGCACAAGACAGGATAGATCCCAAGAGACCCAGTACTTC. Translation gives CASTRQDRSQETQYF.

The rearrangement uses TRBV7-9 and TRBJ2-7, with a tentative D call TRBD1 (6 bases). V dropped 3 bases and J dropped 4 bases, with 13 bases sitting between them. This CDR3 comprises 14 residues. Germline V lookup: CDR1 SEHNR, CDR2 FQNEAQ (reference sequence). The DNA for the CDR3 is TGTGCCAGCAGCTTGACCGGGACAACTTACGAGCAGTACTTC. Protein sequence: CASSLTGTTYEQYF.

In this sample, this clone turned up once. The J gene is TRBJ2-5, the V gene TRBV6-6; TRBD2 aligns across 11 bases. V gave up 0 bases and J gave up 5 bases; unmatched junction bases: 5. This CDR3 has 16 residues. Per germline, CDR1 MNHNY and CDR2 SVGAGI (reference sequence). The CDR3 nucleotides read TGTGCCAGCAGTTACTCAGTAGCGGGGGGGAGTGAGACCCAGTACTTC. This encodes CASSYSVAGGSETQYF.

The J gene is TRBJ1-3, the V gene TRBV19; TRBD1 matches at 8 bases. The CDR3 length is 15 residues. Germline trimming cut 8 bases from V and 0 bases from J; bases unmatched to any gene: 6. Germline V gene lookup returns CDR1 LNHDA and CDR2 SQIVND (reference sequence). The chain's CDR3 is CASSETGDSGNTIYF. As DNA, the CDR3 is TGTGCCAGTTCTGAGACAGGGGACTCTGGAAACACCATATATTTT.

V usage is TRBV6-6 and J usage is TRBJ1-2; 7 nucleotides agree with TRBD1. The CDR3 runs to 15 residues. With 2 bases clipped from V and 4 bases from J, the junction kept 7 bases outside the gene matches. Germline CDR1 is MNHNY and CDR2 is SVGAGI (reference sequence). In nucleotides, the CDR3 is TGTGCCAGCAGTTACCCAGGGGGGCAGGGCTATGGCTACACCTTC. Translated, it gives CASSYPGGQGYGYTF.

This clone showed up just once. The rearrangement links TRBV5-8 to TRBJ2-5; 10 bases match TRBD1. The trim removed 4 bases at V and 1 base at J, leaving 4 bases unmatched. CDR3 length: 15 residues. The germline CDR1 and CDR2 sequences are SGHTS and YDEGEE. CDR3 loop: CASSTGTGVQETQYF. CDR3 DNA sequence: TGTGCCAGCAGCACCGGGACAGGGGTCCAAGAGACCCAGTACTTC. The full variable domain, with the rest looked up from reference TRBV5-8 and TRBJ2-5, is EAGVTQSPTHLIKTRGQQATLRCSPISGHTSVYWYQQALGLGLQFLLWYDEGEERNRGNFPPRFSGRQFPNYSSELNVNALELEDSALYLCASSTGTGVQETQYFGPGTRLLVL.

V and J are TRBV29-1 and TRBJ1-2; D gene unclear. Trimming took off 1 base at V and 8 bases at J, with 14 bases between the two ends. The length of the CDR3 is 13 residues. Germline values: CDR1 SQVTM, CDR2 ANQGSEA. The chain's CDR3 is CSVEGYSGRGYTF. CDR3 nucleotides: TGCAGCGTTGAAGGCTATTCGGGTCGGGGCTACACCTTC.

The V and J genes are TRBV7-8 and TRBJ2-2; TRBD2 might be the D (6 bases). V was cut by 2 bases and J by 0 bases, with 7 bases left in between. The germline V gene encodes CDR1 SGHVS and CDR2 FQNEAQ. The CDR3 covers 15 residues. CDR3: CASSLRDSNTGELFF. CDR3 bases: TGTGCCAGCAGCTTACGGGACTCGAACACCGGGGAGCTGTTTTTT.

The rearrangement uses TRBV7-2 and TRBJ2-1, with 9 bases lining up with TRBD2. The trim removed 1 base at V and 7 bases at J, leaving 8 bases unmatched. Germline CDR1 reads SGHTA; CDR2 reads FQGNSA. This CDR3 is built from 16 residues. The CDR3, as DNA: TGTGCCAGCAGCTTAGGTGCGGGGGGGGCAGTTAATGAGCAGTTCTTC. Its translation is CASSLGAGGAVNEQFF.

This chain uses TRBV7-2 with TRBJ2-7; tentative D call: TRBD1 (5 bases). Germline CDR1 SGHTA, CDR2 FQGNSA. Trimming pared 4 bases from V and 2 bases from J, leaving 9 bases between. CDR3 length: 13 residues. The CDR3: CASSSTGPYEQYF. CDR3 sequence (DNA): TGTGCCAGCAGCTCCACAGGTCCCTACGAGCAGTACTTC.

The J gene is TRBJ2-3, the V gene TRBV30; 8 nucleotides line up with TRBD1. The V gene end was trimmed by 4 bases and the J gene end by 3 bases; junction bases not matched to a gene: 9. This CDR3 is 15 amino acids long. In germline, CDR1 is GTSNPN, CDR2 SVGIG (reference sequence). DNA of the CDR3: TGTGCCTGGAAATACCGGGACAGGATGACAGATACGCAGTATTTT. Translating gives CAWKYRDRMTDTQYF.

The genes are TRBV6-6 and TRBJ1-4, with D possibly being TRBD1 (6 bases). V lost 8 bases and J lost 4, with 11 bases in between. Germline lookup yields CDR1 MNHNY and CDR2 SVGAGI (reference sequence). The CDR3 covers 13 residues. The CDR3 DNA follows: TGTGCCAGCCTGGACAGCCTTAATGAAAAACTGTTTTTT. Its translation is CASLDSLNEKLFF.

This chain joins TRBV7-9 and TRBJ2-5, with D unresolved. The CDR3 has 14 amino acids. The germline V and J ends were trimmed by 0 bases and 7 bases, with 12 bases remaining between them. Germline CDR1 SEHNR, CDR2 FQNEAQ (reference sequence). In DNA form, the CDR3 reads TGTGCCAGCAGCTTAGCATCAGATTCGGGGACCCAGTACTTC. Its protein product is CASSLASDSGTQYF. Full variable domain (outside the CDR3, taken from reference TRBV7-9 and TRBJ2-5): DTGVSQNPRHKITKRGQNVTFRCDPISEHNRLYWYRQTLGQGPEFLTYFQNEAQLEKSRLLSDRFSAERPKGSFSTLEIQRTEQGDSAMYLCASSLASDSGTQYFGPGTRLLVL.

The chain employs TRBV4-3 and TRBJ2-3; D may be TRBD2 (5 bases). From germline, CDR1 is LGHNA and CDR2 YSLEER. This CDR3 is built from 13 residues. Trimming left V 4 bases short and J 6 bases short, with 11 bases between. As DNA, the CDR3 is TGCGCCAGCAGCCTTCGGGGTGTTGATACGCAGTATTTT. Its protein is CASSLRGVDTQYF.

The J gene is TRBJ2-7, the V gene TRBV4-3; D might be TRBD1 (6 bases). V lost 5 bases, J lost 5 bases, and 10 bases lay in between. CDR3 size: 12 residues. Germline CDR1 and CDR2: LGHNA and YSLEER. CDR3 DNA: TGCGCCAGCAGCGGGACATTCCACGAGCAGTACTTC. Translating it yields CASSGTFHEQYF.

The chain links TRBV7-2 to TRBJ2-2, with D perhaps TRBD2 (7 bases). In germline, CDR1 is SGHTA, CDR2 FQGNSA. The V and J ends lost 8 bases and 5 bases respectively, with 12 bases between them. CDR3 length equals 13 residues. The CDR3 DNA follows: TGTGCCAGCTCGGGGGGCCGGACCGGGGAGCTGTTTTTT. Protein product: CASSGGRTGELFF.

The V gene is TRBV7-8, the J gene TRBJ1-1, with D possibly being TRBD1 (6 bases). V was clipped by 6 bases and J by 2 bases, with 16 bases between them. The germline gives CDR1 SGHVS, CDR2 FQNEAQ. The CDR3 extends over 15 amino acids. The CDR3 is CASSSRGGRNTEAFF. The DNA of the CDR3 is TGTGCCAGCAGTTCTAGGGGGGGGCGAAACACTGAAGCTTTCTTT.

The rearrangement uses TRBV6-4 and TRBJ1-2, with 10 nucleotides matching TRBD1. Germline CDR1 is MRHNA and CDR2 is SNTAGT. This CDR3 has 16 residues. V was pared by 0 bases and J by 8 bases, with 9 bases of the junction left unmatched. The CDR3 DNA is TGTGCCAGCAGTGACTCCCCCGGGACAGGGGCGTTAGGCTACACCTTC. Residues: CASSDSPGTGALGYTF.

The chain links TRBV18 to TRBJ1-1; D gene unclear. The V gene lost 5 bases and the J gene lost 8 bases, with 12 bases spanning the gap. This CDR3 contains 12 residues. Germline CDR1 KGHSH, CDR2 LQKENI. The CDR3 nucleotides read TGTGCCAGCTCATCCAATCCGGGGGAAGCTTTCTTT. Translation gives CASSSNPGEAFF.

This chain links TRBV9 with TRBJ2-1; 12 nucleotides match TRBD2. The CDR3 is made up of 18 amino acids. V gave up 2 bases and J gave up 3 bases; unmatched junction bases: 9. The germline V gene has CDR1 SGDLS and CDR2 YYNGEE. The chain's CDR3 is CASSVSSGGAIVYNEQFF. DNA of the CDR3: TGTGCCAGCAGCGTTTCTAGCGGGGGGGCCATAGTCTACAATGAGCAGTTCTTC.

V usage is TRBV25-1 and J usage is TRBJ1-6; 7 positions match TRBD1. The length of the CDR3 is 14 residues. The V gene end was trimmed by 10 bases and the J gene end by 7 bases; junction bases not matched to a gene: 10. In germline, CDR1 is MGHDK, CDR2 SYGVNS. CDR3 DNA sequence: TGTGCCACTCCCGACAGGGAGCCCAATTCACCCCTCCACTTT. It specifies CATPDREPNSPLHF.

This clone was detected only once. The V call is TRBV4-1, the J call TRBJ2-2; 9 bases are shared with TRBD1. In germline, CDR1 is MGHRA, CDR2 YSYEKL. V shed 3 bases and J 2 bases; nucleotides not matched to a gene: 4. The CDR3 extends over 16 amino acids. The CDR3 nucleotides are TGCGCCAGCAGCCACCACAGGGGGCCCAACACCGGGGAGCTGTTTTTT. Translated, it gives CASSHHRGPNTGELFF.

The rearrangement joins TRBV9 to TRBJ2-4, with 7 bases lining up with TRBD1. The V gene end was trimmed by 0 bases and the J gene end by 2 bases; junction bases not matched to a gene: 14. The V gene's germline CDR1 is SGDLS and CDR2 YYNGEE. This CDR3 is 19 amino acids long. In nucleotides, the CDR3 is TGTGCCAGCAGCGTAGCTTGGGGGACAGAGTCCCCCCCCAAAAACATTCAGTACTTC. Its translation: CASSVAWGTESPPKNIQYF.

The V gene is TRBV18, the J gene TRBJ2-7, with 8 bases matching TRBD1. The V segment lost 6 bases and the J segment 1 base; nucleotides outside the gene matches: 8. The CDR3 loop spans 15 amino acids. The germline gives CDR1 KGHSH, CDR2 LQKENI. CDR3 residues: CASSPGQGQSYEQYF. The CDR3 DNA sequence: TGTGCCAGCTCCCCCGGACAGGGACAATCCTACGAGCAGTACTTC.

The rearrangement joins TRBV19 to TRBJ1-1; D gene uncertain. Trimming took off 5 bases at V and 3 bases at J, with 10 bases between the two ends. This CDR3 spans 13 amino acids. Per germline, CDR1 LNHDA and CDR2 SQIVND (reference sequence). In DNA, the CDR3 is TGTGCCAGTAGTTTGAAGGGAGACACTGAAGCTTTCTTT. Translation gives CASSLKGDTEAFF.

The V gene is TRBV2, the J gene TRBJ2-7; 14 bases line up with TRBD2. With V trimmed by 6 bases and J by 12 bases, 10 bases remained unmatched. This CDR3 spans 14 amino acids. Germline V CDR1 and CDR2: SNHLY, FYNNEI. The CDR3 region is CASRGTSGGALRYF. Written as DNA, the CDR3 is TGTGCCAGCAGGGGGACTAGCGGGGGAGCCTTAAGGTACTTC.

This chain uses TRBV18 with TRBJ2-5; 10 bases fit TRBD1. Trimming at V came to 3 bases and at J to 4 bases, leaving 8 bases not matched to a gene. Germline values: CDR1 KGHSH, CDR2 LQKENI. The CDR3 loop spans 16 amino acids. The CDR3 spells CASSPVGQGVGETQYF. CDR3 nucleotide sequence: TGTGCCAGCTCACCGGTCGGACAGGGGGTGGGAGAGACCCAGTACTTC.

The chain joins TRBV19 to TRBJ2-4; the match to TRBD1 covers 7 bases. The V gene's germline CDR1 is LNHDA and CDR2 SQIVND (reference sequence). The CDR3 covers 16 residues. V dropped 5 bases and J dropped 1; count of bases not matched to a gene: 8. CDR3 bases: TGTGCCAGTAGTCTGGACAGGCGCCCGGCCAAAAACATTCAGTACTTC. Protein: CASSLDRRPAKNIQYF. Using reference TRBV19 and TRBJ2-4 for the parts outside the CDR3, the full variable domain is DGGITQSPKYLFRKEGQNVTLSCEQNLNHDAMYWYRQDPGQGLRLIYYSQIVNDFQKGDIAEGYSVSREKKESFPLTVTSAQKNPTAFYLCASSLDRRPAKNIQYFGAGTRLSVL.